A selection of T cell receptor beta chains follows, all from one sample in a study of OX40 agonist ivuxolimab in advanced cancers. Assay used: immunoSEQ multiplex PCR; TCRdb lists only in-frame clones, some missing. The sample shows tens of thousands of clones, around 93% of them seen only once. The sample consisted of CD4+ or CD8+ T cells sorted from blood, taken in a trial of the OX40 agonist ivuxolimab. These receptors all stem from an adult with an advanced solid tumor such as melanoma, head and neck, liver or kidney cancer. Both conserved end residues are part of each CDR3. Each record gives: D gene, V gene, clone size, CDR3 protein. D genes are given only for firm matches. The size field is filled for only some rows; it gives once, few, many or a size class.

d_gene: -; v_gene: TRBV4-1; abundance: medium-sized; CDR3aa: CASSQDPGGWDTEAFF
d_gene: -; v_gene: TRBV15; abundance: -; CDR3aa: CATSRDRGGGNTIYF
d_gene: TRBD1; v_gene: TRBV13; abundance: -; CDR3aa: CASSAVNWDRVTGYTF
d_gene: TRBD1; v_gene: TRBV5-1; abundance: -; CDR3aa: CASSLAWDRADTQYF
d_gene: -; v_gene: TRBV4-2; abundance: -; CDR3aa: CASSQGLSSGAKNIQYF
d_gene: -; v_gene: TRBV19; abundance: -; CDR3aa: CASSAGLILRSSYNEQFF
d_gene: -; v_gene: TRBV9; abundance: -; CDR3aa: CASSVEGGNTGELFF
d_gene: -; v_gene: TRBV13; abundance: few; CDR3aa: CASSLGHLNTEAFF
d_gene: -; v_gene: TRBV9; abundance: -; CDR3aa: CASSPGMTGGSSTDTQYF
d_gene: TRBD1; v_gene: TRBV19; abundance: -; CDR3aa: CASSIGQGIYEQYF
d_gene: -; v_gene: TRBV9; abundance: -; CDR3aa: CASSVGGGTHGYTF
d_gene: TRBD1; v_gene: TRBV6-5; abundance: -; CDR3aa: CASSTTGFYNEQFF
d_gene: TRBD1; v_gene: TRBV12-5; abundance: medium-sized; CDR3aa: CASGLVGSGGTEAFF
d_gene: -; v_gene: TRBV11-2; abundance: -; CDR3aa: CASSLDQFGVNTEAFF
d_gene: TRBD2; v_gene: TRBV11-2; abundance: -; CDR3aa: CASSPRTSAQGRDEQFF
d_gene: TRBD2; v_gene: TRBV7-3; abundance: -; CDR3aa: CASSPGTSGSGLNNEQFF
d_gene: TRBD1; v_gene: TRBV6-5; abundance: -; CDR3aa: CASSYGGGGEKLFF
d_gene: TRBD2; v_gene: TRBV7-9; abundance: once; CDR3aa: CASSFNSGSGKDTQYF
d_gene: -; v_gene: TRBV6-5; abundance: once; CDR3aa: CTSSYSEGTQPQHF
d_gene: TRBD1; v_gene: TRBV6-6; abundance: few; CDR3aa: CASITVGQGARNEQFF
d_gene: TRBD2; v_gene: TRBV5-1; abundance: -; CDR3aa: CASSGPGLGFYEQYF
d_gene: -; v_gene: TRBV7-8; abundance: once; CDR3aa: CASSLARSGSSGANVLTF
d_gene: TRBD2; v_gene: TRBV7-6; abundance: -; CDR3aa: CASSGPLAGGPWETQYF
d_gene: TRBD1; v_gene: TRBV6-6; abundance: -; CDR3aa: CASTFGQGLSEQYF
d_gene: TRBD1; v_gene: TRBV5-6; abundance: -; CDR3aa: CASSSPGQGPAGNTIYF
d_gene: -; v_gene: TRBV5-1; abundance: -; CDR3aa: CASSFGFDGYTF
d_gene: -; v_gene: TRBV27; abundance: -; CDR3aa: CASRREYSYNEQFF
d_gene: -; v_gene: TRBV5-6; abundance: -; CDR3aa: CASSDGTLPYNEQFF
d_gene: TRBD1; v_gene: TRBV19; abundance: -; CDR3aa: CASRGDRRYNEQFF
d_gene: TRBD2; v_gene: TRBV4-1; abundance: -; CDR3aa: CASSQWGLASYNEQFF
d_gene: TRBD1; v_gene: TRBV28; abundance: -; CDR3aa: CASSLLEGQGPHNEQFF
d_gene: -; v_gene: TRBV4-3; abundance: -; CDR3aa: CASSQEGASGETQYF
d_gene: -; v_gene: TRBV6-6; abundance: -; CDR3aa: CASSHSNPGQTDTQYF
d_gene: TRBD1; v_gene: TRBV6-1; abundance: -; CDR3aa: CASSGRAGGASEAFF
d_gene: -; v_gene: TRBV7-9; abundance: -; CDR3aa: CASSPSDRNQPQHF
d_gene: -; v_gene: TRBV6-5; abundance: -; CDR3aa: CASSYLGEADTQYF
d_gene: -; v_gene: TRBV28; abundance: -; CDR3aa: CASSLIGNYGYTF
d_gene: TRBD2; v_gene: TRBV7-6; abundance: -; CDR3aa: CASSPGTSGGLNTGELFF
d_gene: -; v_gene: TRBV10-3; abundance: -; CDR3aa: CAISDGGGTEAFF
d_gene: -; v_gene: TRBV7-9; abundance: -; CDR3aa: CASSRPGRGTGELFF
d_gene: TRBD1; v_gene: TRBV14; abundance: once; CDR3aa: CASSPLKGQGINEQYF
d_gene: TRBD2; v_gene: TRBV27; abundance: -; CDR3aa: CASKPGLGQNEQFF
d_gene: TRBD2; v_gene: TRBV4-1; abundance: -; CDR3aa: CASSQELAGVGYEQYF